The clone carrying this T cell receptor beta chain has a single count. This specimen belongs to a study of T cell responses to AZD1222 COVID-19 vaccine. V was pared by 3 bases and J by 4 bases, with 24 bases between. The germline gives CDR1 LNHDA, CDR2 SQIVND (reference sequence). The CDR3 loop spans 18 amino acids. Generated by immunoSEQ multiplex PCR, the TCRdb table keeps only in-frame clones and is missing some. This sample has 90,000 or so clones, with 70% to 90% found just once. This receptor was identified in an adult who received the AZD1222 COVID-19 vaccine. The genes are TRBV19 and TRBJ1-2; D not certain. Sample: peripheral blood, taken 28 days after the second AZD1222 dose. CDR3 DNA: TGTGCCAGTAGTATCGGAGCAGGACCTTTGAGCCCCCTCTATGGCTACACCTTC. Translated, it gives CASSIGAGPLSPLYGYTF.